The clone carrying this TCR beta chain was seen once. Its specificity is unknown. This sample is part of a study of T cell responses to AZD1222 COVID-19 vaccine. J lost 1 base, V lost 0 bases, and 12 bases had no gene match. Germline lookup yields CDR1 PRHDT and CDR2 FYEKMQ (reference sequence). The CDR3 runs 19 residues. Libraries were prepared by immunoSEQ multiplex PCR; TCRdb keeps only in-frame clonotypes and omits some of them. The sample holds fewer than 110,000 clones, roughly nine tenths seen once. Regarding the study as a whole: Vaccine-associated CD4 TCRs spanned spike, dominant at 160-218 and 743-854. Clonal diversity may have been underestimated in mostly white British donors. Regions left unmutated in variants are reportedly the target of nearly half of spike-specific TCRs.

The sequence derives from an adult in good health. The chain joins TRBV13 to TRBJ2-3; TRBD2 matches at 8 bases. The source was peripheral blood, collected on day 0 of AZD1222 vaccination. The CDR3 sequence: CASSLGRGRAGVGTDTQYF. The DNA for the CDR3 is TGTGCCAGCAGCTTAGGCCGAGGGAGAGCGGGAGTTGGCACAGATACGCAGTATTTT.